The 8 T cell receptor beta chains below all came from one sample that was sequenced in a study of blood T cell repertoires in COVID-19. This table comes from immunoSEQ multiplex PCR, and its TCRdb copy is limited to in-frame clones, with some not included. This sample carries about 270,000 clones, around nine tenths of them seen once, and the ten largest clones take 1.5% to 2%. Sequenced input: peripheral blood. Every receptor here comes from a woman in her fifties or sixties who had recovered from COVID-19.

The J gene is TRBJ2-7, the V gene TRBV2, with 7 positions matching TRBD1. V trimming: 8 bases; J trimming: 5 bases; junction bases outside the gene matches: 6. The CDR3 loop spans 12 amino acids. Germline-derived CDR1 and CDR2 are SNHLY and FYNNEI. This CDR3 is CASSRQGNEQYF. The CDR3 DNA reads as TGTGCCAGCTCGAGACAGGGTAACGAGCAGTACTTC.

This chain links TRBV6-1 with TRBJ1-6; D possibly corresponds to TRBD1 (5 bases). Per the germline V gene, CDR1 is MNHNS and CDR2 is SASEGT. V lost 1 base, J lost 3 bases, and 10 bases lay in between. The CDR3 sequence is 16 residues long. The CDR3: CASSEVTGRYNSPLHF. In nucleotides, the CDR3 is TGTGCCAGCAGTGAAGTAACAGGCCGCTATAATTCACCCCTCCACTTT.

The V call is TRBV4-3, the J call TRBJ1-1; tentative D call: TRBD1 (6 bases). The CDR3 loop spans 16 amino acids. Trimming left V 0 bases short and J 6 bases short, with 17 bases between. Per germline, CDR1 LGHNA and CDR2 YSLEER. In DNA form, the CDR3 reads TGCGCCAGCAGCCAAGATGCGGCAGGGGAGATCGCTGAAGCTTTCTTT. This codes for CASSQDAAGEIAEAFF.

A few counts support this clone. CDR3 coding DNA: TGTGCCAGCAGCGCGAACAGATTGTTTTATGGCTACACCTTC. Translated: CASSANRLFYGYTF. The chain links TRBV7-9 to TRBJ1-2; D unclear. From germline, CDR1 is SEHNR and CDR2 FQNEAQ (reference sequence). The CDR3 is made up of 14 amino acids. Trimming removed 5 bases at V and 5 bases at J, with 15 bases between.

The rearrangement links TRBV18 to TRBJ1-3; D gene unclear. The CDR3 consists of 13 residues. V was pared by 4 bases and J by 4 bases, with 8 bases between. The germline V gene has CDR1 KGHSH and CDR2 LQKENI. This CDR3 is CASSLPEGNTIYF. The CDR3, as DNA: TGTGCCAGCTCACTTCCGGAGGGAAACACCATATATTTT.

The chain employs TRBV3-1 (or the pseudogene TRBV3-2) and TRBJ1-3; the D gene is possibly TRBD1 (6 bases). The CDR3 contains 15 residues. Germline values: CDR1 LGHDT, CDR2 YNNKEL (reference sequence). The V gene lost 6 bases and the J gene lost 0 bases, with 12 bases spanning the gap. This CDR3 is CASRQGSDSGNTIYF. The CDR3 DNA follows: TGTGCCAGCAGACAGGGTTCGGACTCTGGAAACACCATATATTTT.

The chain couples TRBV10-3 to TRBJ1-3; TRBD1 might be the D (6 bases). From germline, CDR1 is ENHRY and CDR2 SYGVKD. The CDR3 has 14 residues. The V end lost 8 bases, the J end lost 0 bases, and 11 bases lay between the germline ends. CDR3 coding DNA: TGTGCCATCCGGGACACGGGCTCTGGAAACACCATATATTTT. This gives the protein CAIRDTGSGNTIYF.

The chain links TRBV6-5 to TRBJ1-1, with D possibly being TRBD1 (6 bases). V was trimmed by 2 bases and J by 3 bases, leaving 16 bases between them. CDR1 is MNHEY, CDR2 SVGAGI, per germline. The CDR3 is 16 residues long. The DNA of the CDR3 is TGTGCCAGCAGTTACATGGGGGCCGGTAAGGACACTGAAGCTTTCTTT. It translates to CASSYMGAGKDTEAFF.